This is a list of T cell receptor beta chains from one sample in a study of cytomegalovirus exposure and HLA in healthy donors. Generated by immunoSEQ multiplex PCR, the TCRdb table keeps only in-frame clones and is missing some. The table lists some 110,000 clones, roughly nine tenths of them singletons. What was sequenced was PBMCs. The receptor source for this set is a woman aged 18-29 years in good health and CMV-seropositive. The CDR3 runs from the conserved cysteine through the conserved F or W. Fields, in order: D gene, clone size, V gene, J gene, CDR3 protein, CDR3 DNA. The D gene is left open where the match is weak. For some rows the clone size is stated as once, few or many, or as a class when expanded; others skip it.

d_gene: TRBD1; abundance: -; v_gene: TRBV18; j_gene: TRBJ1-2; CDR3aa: CASSPPGTVGYTF; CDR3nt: TGTGCCAGCTCACCACCCGGGACAGTTGGCTACACCTTC
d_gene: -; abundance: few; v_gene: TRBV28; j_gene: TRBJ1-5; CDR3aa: CASSRGYSNQPQHF; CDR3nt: TGTGCCAGCAGTCGGGGGTATAGCAATCAGCCCCAGCATTTT
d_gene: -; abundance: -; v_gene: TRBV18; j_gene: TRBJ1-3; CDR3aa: CASSQRTDRSAGNTIYF; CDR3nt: TGTGCCAGCTCACAACGGACAGATCGGTCTGCTGGAAACACCATATATTTT
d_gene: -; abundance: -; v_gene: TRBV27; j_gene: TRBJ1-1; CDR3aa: CASRPGGGLNTEAFF; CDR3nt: TGTGCCAGCAGGCCTGGGGGGGGATTGAACACTGAAGCTTTCTTT
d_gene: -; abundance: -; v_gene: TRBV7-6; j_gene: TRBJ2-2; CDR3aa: CASSPSTENTGELFF; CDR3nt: TGTGCCAGCAGCCCCTCGACAGAGAACACCGGGGAGCTGTTTTTT
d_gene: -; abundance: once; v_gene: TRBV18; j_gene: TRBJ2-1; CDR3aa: CASSSGREQFF; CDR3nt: TGTGCCAGCTCGTCAGGGAGGGAGCAGTTCTTC
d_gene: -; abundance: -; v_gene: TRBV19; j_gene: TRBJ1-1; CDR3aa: CASSIKPTNTEAFF; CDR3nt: TGTGCCAGTAGTATTAAACCTACTAACACTGAAGCTTTCTTT
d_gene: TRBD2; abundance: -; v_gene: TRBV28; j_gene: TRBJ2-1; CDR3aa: CASSFSGGARNEQFF; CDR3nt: TGTGCCAGCAGCTTTAGCGGGGGGGCACGAAATGAGCAGTTCTTC
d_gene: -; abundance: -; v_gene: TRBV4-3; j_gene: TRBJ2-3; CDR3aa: CASSQDRTLTDTQYF; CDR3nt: TGCGCCAGCAGCCAAGATCGGACTTTGACAGATACGCAGTATTTT
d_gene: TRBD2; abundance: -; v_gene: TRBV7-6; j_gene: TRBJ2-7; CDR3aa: CASTELAGGYEQYF; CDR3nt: TGTGCCAGCACCGAGTTAGCGGGGGGTTACGAGCAGTACTTC
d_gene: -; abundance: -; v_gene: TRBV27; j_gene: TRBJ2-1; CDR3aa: CASSPTADHYNEQFF; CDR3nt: TGTGCCAGCAGTCCGACAGCAGATCACTACAATGAGCAGTTCTTC
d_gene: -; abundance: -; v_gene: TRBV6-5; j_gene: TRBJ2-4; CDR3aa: CASSYGPVRAKNIQYF; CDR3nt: TGTGCCAGCAGTTACGGGCCAGTTCGGGCCAAAAACATTCAGTACTTC
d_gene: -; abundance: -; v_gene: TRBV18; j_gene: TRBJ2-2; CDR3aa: CASSPGLNTGELFF; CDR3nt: TGTGCCAGCTCACCCGGACTGAACACCGGGGAGCTGTTTTTT
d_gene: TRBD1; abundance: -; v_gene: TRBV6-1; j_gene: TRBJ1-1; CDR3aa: CASSEAGQGIGAFF; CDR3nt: TGTGCCAGCAGTGAAGCGGGACAGGGTATAGGAGCTTTCTTT
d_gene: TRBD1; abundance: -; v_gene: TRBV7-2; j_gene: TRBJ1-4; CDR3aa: CASSLGGRGLFF; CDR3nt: TGTGCCAGCAGCTTAGGTGGCAGGGGGCTGTTTTTT
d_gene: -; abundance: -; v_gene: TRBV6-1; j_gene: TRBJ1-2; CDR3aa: CASSAGFLSGYTF; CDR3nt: TGTGCCAGCAGTGCCGGGTTCCTGAGTGGCTACACCTTC
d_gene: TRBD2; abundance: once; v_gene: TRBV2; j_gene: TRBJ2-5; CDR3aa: CASSTGTSGGAPYQETQYF; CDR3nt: TGTGCCAGCAGTACCGGGACTAGCGGGGGGGCCCCTTACCAAGAGACCCAGTACTTC
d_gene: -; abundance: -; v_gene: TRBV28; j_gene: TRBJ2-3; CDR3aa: CASSLIRPTDTQYF; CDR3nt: TGTGCCAGCAGTTTAATCCGTCCCACAGATACGCAATATTTT
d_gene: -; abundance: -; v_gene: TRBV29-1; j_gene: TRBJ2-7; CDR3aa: CSVGLVGATYEQYF; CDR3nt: TGCAGCGTTGGCTTGGTGGGGGCTACCTACGAGCAGTACTTC
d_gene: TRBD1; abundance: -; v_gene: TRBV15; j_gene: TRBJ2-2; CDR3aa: CATSRGGGQNTGELFF; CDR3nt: TGTGCCACCAGCAGAGGAGGGGGCCAGAACACCGGGGAGCTGTTTTTT
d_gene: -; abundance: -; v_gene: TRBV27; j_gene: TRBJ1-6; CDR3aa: CASSPFQGNSPLHF; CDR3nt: TGTGCCAGCAGTCCCTTCCAGGGAAATTCACCCCTCCACTTT
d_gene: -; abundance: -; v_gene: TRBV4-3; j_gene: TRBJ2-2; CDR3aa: CASSHDRNTGELFF; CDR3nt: TGCGCCAGCAGCCATGACAGGAACACCGGGGAGCTGTTTTTT
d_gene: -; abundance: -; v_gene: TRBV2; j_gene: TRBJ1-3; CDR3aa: CASSEGSPNTIYF; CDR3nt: TGTGCCAGCAGTGAAGGGAGTCCAAACACCATATATTTT
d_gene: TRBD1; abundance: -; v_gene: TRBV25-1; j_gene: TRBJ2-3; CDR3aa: CASSGGQRITDTQYF; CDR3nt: TGTGCCAGCAGTGGGGGACAGCGAATCACAGATACGCAGTATTTT